The clone carrying this T cell receptor beta chain appeared a few times. This specimen comes from a study of shared T cell receptors in the human thymus. Sequenced by immunoSEQ multiplex PCR; TCRdb stores in-frame clones only, minus some. The table shows roughly 550,000 clones, with about 80% occurring only once. The same data also contributed to another study, on human thymus T cells. From that report: All donors were healthy Finnish infants who were undergoing corrective surgery to treat congenital heart defects.

This clonotype was sampled from a boy under three years old with a congenital heart defect. Sequenced: thymocytes.

CDR3 amino acids: CASSYWTSGRNEQFF. The CDR3, as DNA: TGTGCCAGCAGTTACTGGACTAGCGGGAGGAATGAGCAGTTCTTC. The chain joins TRBV6-6 to TRBJ2-1, with 14 bases lining up with TRBD2. V lost 1 base to trimming and J lost 7 bases; unmatched junction nucleotides: 0. Germline V gene lookup returns CDR1 MNHNY and CDR2 SVGAGI (reference sequence). This CDR3 is built from 15 residues.